The 16 T cell receptor beta chains presented below share a single source sample, sequenced in a study of CD8 T cells in Susac syndrome. Random hexamers were used to reverse transcribe the RNA input (roughly 0.5 to 1 ug). TCRdb recomputed calls from the immunoSEQ multiplex PCR reads with MiXCR, one row per CDR3 protein. The sample lists over 120,000 distinct CDR3 sequences; around 94% were seen once. The sequenced material came from CD4+ T cells from PBMCs. The receptor set was obtained from a human donor in good health.

The chain joins TRBV29-1 to TRBJ2-1, with 9 bases aligning to TRBD1. The CDR3 is 12 residues long. Germline loops: CDR1 SQVTM, CDR2 ANQGSEA. The junction had 5 bases not matched to a gene; V was cut back by 6 bases and J by 8 bases. The CDR3 protein is CSVGQGYDEQFF. The CDR3 bases are TGCAGCGTGGGACAGGGTTATGATGAGCAGTTCTTC.

The chain carries TRBV2 and TRBJ2-3, with 7 bases fitting TRBD2. The CDR3 spans 14 residues. The germline V gene encodes CDR1 SNHLY and CDR2 FYNNEI. With V trimmed by 8 bases and J by 7 bases, 12 bases remained unmatched. The CDR3 bases are TGTGCCAGCGGGGGAGGGAGGGCCGGGAATACGCAGTATTTT. It is translated as CASGGGRAGNTQYF.

The chain combines TRBV7-9 with TRBJ2-7; 10 bases are a match to TRBD2. Per the germline V gene, CDR1 is SEHNR and CDR2 is FQNEAQ (reference sequence). This CDR3 spans 15 amino acids. V lost 4 bases to trimming and J lost 3 bases; unmatched junction nucleotides: 6. The CDR3 coding sequence is TGTGCCAGCAGCTCGGGTAGCGGGAGGCACTACGAGCAGTACTTC. It specifies CASSSGSGRHYEQYF. Based on the CDR3 plus reference TRBV7-9 and TRBJ2-7, the full variable domain is DTGVSQNPRHKITKRGQNVTFRCDPISEHNRLYWYRQTLGQGPEFLTYFQNEAQLEKSRLLSDRFSAERPKGSFSTLEIQRTEQGDSAMYLCASSSGSGRHYEQYFGPGTRLTVT.

The chain uses TRBV20-1 and TRBJ2-1; 12 nucleotides align to TRBD2. The trim removed 6 bases at V and 4 bases at J, leaving 7 bases unmatched. In germline, CDR1 is DFQATT, CDR2 SNEGSKA (reference sequence). The CDR3 contains 15 residues. The CDR3 DNA is TGCAGTGCAAGGACTAGCGGGATCTTTTACAATGAGCAGTTCTTC. It yields the protein CSARTSGIFYNEQFF.

The gene calls are TRBV4-1 and TRBJ2-1; D is uncertain. Germline V gene sequence: CDR1 MGHRA, CDR2 YSYEKL. The V end was cut by 4 bases, the J end by 0 bases, with 10 bases between. The CDR3 covers 15 residues. CDR3 coding DNA: TGCGCCAGCAGCCCGACTCCTAGCTCCTACAATGAGCAGTTCTTC. It yields the protein CASSPTPSSYNEQFF.

CDR3 residues: CASSPVYEQYF. The CDR3 region has the DNA TGTGCCAGCAGCCCCGTCTACGAGCAGTACTTC. V and J are TRBV7-9 and TRBJ2-7; D is uncertain. The CDR3 has 11 amino acids. V lost 5 bases to trimming and J lost 3 bases, with 5 bases between them. CDR1 is SEHNR and CDR2 is FQNEAQ in the germline V gene (reference sequence).

The chain combines TRBV27 with TRBJ2-7; 11 bases align to TRBD1. The germline gives CDR1 MNHEY, CDR2 SMNVEV (reference sequence). Trimming removed 7 bases from V and 6 bases from J; junction bases left unmatched: 8. This CDR3 has 14 amino acids. The CDR3 DNA is TGTGCCAGCACCGCCGGGACAGGGGGAACCGAGCAGTACTTC. Translation: CASTAGTGGTEQYF.

The rearrangement joins TRBV20-1 to TRBJ2-5; unclear D gene. Germline V lookup: CDR1 DFQATT, CDR2 SNEGSKA (reference sequence). The CDR3 sequence is 9 residues long. The V end was cut by 8 bases, the J end by 5 bases, with 6 bases between. CDR3 sequence (DNA): TGCAGTCCTGAGGAGACCCAGTACTTC. This codes for CSPEETQYF.

The chain uses TRBV4-1 and TRBJ2-7, with TRBD1 matching over 7 bases. The J segment lost 1 base and the V segment lost 2 bases, leaving 2 bases of the junction unmatched. Germline V gives CDR1 MGHRA, CDR2 YSYEKL. This CDR3 region has 14 residues. This CDR3 reads CASSQLDRSYEQYF. The CDR3 DNA reads as TGCGCCAGCAGCCAACTGGACAGGTCCTACGAGCAGTACTTC.

CDR3 sequence reads: CASSSGTGSSYNEQFF. The CDR3 nucleotides are TGCGCCAGCAGCTCCGGGACAGGGAGCTCCTACAATGAGCAGTTCTTC. V gene TRBV5-1 combines with J gene TRBJ2-1; 9 bases align to TRBD1. The CDR3 has 16 amino acids. Germline CDR1 reads SGHRS; CDR2 reads YFSETQ. J was trimmed by 0 bases and V by 3 bases; bases with no gene match: 4.

The V call is TRBV12-3 or TRBV12-4, the J call TRBJ1-5, with 7 bases identical to TRBD1. The CDR3 contains 15 residues. Trimming took 5 bases from V and 6 from J; bases not matched to a gene: 10. The CDR3 nucleotides are TGTGCCAGCAGTGCCGACAGGGTGTTGGGTCAGCCCCAGCATTTT. Its protein product is CASSADRVLGQPQHF.

The chain joins TRBV12-3 or TRBV12-4 to TRBJ2-1, with TRBD1 as a possible D gene (6 bases). The CDR3 extends over 13 amino acids. V was cut by 2 bases and J by 12 bases, with 14 bases left in between. This CDR3 reads CASSLQANRVQFF. CDR3 coding DNA: TGTGCCAGCAGTTTACAAGCAAACAGGGTGCAGTTCTTC.

The chain joins TRBV2 to TRBJ2-2, with D tentatively TRBD1 (5 bases). Germline CDR1 SNHLY, CDR2 FYNNEI. Trimming took off 6 bases at V and 1 base at J, with 9 bases between the two ends. CDR3 size: 14 residues. Here the CDR3 reads CASRPTENTGELFF. Here the CDR3 DNA reads TGTGCCAGCAGACCGACAGAGAACACCGGGGAGCTGTTTTTT. The entire variable domain, with the rest obtained from reference TRBV2 and TRBJ2-2, is as follows: EPEVTQTPSHQVTQMGQEVILRCVPISNHLYFYWYRQILGQKVEFLVSFYNNEISEKSEIFDDQFSVERPDGSNFTLKIRSTKLEDSAMYFCASRPTENTGELFFGEGSRLTVL.

The chain combines TRBV18 with TRBJ2-1; D unresolved. Germline V gene lookup returns CDR1 KGHSH and CDR2 LQKENI. The CDR3 has 13 residues. V shed 2 bases and J shed 2 bases, with 4 bases lying between them. DNA for the CDR3: TGTGCCAGCTCACCATCCGCCTACAATGAGCAGTTCTTC. Protein: CASSPSAYNEQFF. The variable domain in full, completed from reference TRBV18 and TRBJ2-1, reads NAGVMQNPRHLVRRRGQEARLRCSPMKGHSHVYWYRQLPEEGLKFMVYLQKENIIDESGMPKERFSAEFPKEGPSILRIQQVVRGDSAAYFCASSPSAYNEQFFGPGTRLTVL.

This clonotype came up once. The chain joins TRBV12-3 or TRBV12-4 to TRBJ2-2, with TRBD1 matching 8 bases. This CDR3 contains 15 residues. Trimming removed 5 bases from V and 5 bases from J; junction bases left unmatched: 7. CDR3 in DNA: TGTGCCAGCAGTCGGACAGGGAGAACGACCGGGGAGCTGTTTTTT. Protein product: CASSRTGRTTGELFF.

This chain joins TRBV7-9 and TRBJ1-1; D possibly corresponds to TRBD1 (6 bases). From germline, CDR1 is SEHNR and CDR2 FQNEAQ (reference sequence). The CDR3 runs 14 residues. V was trimmed by 5 bases and J by 6 bases, leaving 16 bases between them. This CDR3 reads CASSLPGARAEAFF. CDR3 sequence (DNA): TGTGCCAGCAGCCTCCCAGGGGCGAGAGCTGAAGCTTTCTTT.